This TCR beta chain was recorded in a study of OX40 agonist ivuxolimab in advanced cancers. Overall study context: Prior anti-PD-1, anti-PD-L1 or anti-CTLA-4 therapy did not bar entry, and around 39% had some.

As for this clone: Its target is unknown.

Germline CDR1 is SGHNT and CDR2 is YYREEE (reference sequence). Losses at the gene ends were 4 bases for V and 5 bases for J; bases not matched to a gene: 5. This CDR3 has 15 residues. Here immunoSEQ multiplex PCR was the method, and the copy in TCRdb shows in-frame clones only, minus some. The sample shows 30,000 to 35,000 clones, approximately 80% of them seen only once. Autoimmune disease history or systemic immunosuppression led to patients being barred. Study outcomes and limitations: Clonal expansion by week 6 occurred in CD4+ and CD8+ blood T cells (at 0.1 to 3.0 mg/kg).

The chain recombines TRBV5-4 with TRBJ2-5; 13 bases match TRBD2. This sequence was found in an adult with an advanced solid tumor such as melanoma, head and neck, liver or kidney cancer. The sequenced sample was CD4+ or CD8+ T cells sorted from blood, obtained in a trial of the OX40 agonist ivuxolimab. The CDR3 sequence: CASSAGTSGMETQYF. CDR3 coding DNA: TGTGCCAGCAGCGCGGGGACTAGCGGGATGGAGACCCAGTACTTC.